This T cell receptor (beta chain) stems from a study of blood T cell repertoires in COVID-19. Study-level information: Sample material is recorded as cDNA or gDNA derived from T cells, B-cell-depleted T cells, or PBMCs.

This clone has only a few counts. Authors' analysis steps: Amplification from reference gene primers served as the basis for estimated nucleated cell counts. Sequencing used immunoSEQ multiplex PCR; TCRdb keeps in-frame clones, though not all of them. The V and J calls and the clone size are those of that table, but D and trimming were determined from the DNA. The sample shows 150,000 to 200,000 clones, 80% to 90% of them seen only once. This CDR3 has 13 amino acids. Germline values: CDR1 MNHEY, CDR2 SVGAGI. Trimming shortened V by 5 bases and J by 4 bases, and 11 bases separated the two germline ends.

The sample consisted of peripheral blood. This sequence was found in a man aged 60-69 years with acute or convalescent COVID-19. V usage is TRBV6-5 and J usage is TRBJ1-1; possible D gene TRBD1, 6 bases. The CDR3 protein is CASSTKTGTEAFF. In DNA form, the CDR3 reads TGTGCCAGCAGTACCAAGACAGGCACTGAAGCTTTCTTT.